Detailed here is one T cell receptor (beta chain). Some clones are missing from TCRdb's copy, which holds only in-frame ones; the method was immunoSEQ multiplex PCR. The table lists a few hundred thousand clones, 75% to 90% of them singletons, with 3% to 4% in the top ten. Trimming shortened V by 1 base and J by 2 bases, and 7 bases separated the two germline ends. The CDR3 totals 14 residues. Germline V gene lookup returns CDR1 SGHTA and CDR2 FQGNSA. This specimen belongs to a study of blood T cell repertoires in COVID-19. The V gene is TRBV7-2, the J gene TRBJ2-3; D uncertain. This sequence was found in a woman in her forties with acute or convalescent COVID-19. Sequenced sample: peripheral blood. This chain's CDR3 is CASSLGGTTDTQYF. CDR3 bases: TGTGCCAGCAGCTTAGGCGGTACCACAGATACGCAGTATTTT.